These T cell receptor beta chains were read from a single sample in a study of T cell clones after liver transplantation. Sequencing was performed with immunoSEQ multiplex PCR; in TCRdb, only in-frame clones are kept and a portion is missing. Of about 75,000 clones listed, around 84% are singletons. The specimen was CD4+ T cells from blood, collected roughly 50 months after liver transplant. These receptors all come from a human patient who received a liver transplant. Some T cells may trace back to the graft donor. The CDR3 runs from the conserved cysteine through the conserved F or W. A D gene is named only where the DNA matches it firmly. Only part of the rows carry a size: once, few, many, or a class if the clone is expanded.

clone size: NA
D gene: NA
V gene: TRBV9
J gene: TRBJ1-1
CDR3 protein: CASSKGGWNTEAFF
CDR3 DNA: TGTGCCAGCAGCAAAGGGGGGTGGAACACTGAAGCTTTCTTT

clone size: NA
D gene: NA
V gene: TRBV5-4
J gene: TRBJ2-1
CDR3 protein: CASSLAGWDNEQFF
CDR3 DNA: TGTGCCAGCAGCTTGGCAGGGTGGGACAATGAGCAGTTCTTC

clone size: NA
D gene: TRBD1
V gene: TRBV5-6
J gene: TRBJ1-5
CDR3 protein: CASSYRVGQGVHQPQHF
CDR3 DNA: TGTGCCAGCAGCTATCGGGTGGGACAGGGAGTTCATCAGCCCCAGCATTTT

clone size: NA
D gene: TRBD1
V gene: TRBV7-2
J gene: TRBJ2-1
CDR3 protein: CASSRQTGNFNEQFF
CDR3 DNA: TGTGCCAGCAGCCGCCAGACAGGGAATTTCAATGAGCAGTTCTTC

clone size: NA
D gene: NA
V gene: TRBV10-3
J gene: TRBJ2-2
CDR3 protein: CAISGGFNVDTGELFF
CDR3 DNA: TGTGCCATCAGTGGCGGGTTCAACGTGGACACCGGGGAGCTGTTTTTT

clone size: NA
D gene: TRBD1
V gene: TRBV6-1
J gene: TRBJ1-5
CDR3 protein: CASSGQGEWQPQHF
CDR3 DNA: TGTGCCAGCAGTGGACAGGGCGAGTGGCAGCCCCAGCATTTT

clone size: NA
D gene: TRBD1
V gene: TRBV5-4
J gene: TRBJ2-7
CDR3 protein: CASSVIGQGYEQYF
CDR3 DNA: TGTGCCAGCAGCGTAATTGGACAGGGATACGAGCAGTACTTC

clone size: NA
D gene: TRBD1
V gene: TRBV7-9
J gene: TRBJ2-1
CDR3 protein: CASSLEGQYNEQFF
CDR3 DNA: TGTGCCAGCAGCTTAGAGGGACAGTACAATGAGCAGTTCTTC

clone size: few
D gene: NA
V gene: TRBV5-1
J gene: TRBJ1-2
CDR3 protein: CASSSDGDRYGYTF
CDR3 DNA: TGCGCCAGCAGTTCGGACGGAGACCGGTATGGCTACACCTTC

clone size: NA
D gene: NA
V gene: TRBV5-1
J gene: TRBJ1-1
CDR3 protein: CASSEQGSGTEAFF
CDR3 DNA: TGCGCCAGCAGCGAACAGGGCAGCGGCACTGAAGCTTTCTTT